The rows below give T cell receptor beta chains drawn from one sample of a study of beta chain features in type 1 diabetes. Assay used: immunoSEQ multiplex PCR; TCRdb lists only in-frame clones, some missing. The table records 500,000 to 850,000 clones, more than 12% of them present only once. Sequencing was carried out using naive CD4+ T cells from blood. All receptors come from a man between 18 and 35 years old with type 1 diabetes. CDR3s include the opening cysteine and the closing phenylalanine or tryptophan. A D gene is named only where the DNA matches it firmly. Only part of the rows carry a size: once, few, many, or a class if the clone is expanded.

TRBJ2-2 few TRBV13 - CASSQTGIRGSLSGELFF TGTGCCAGCAGCCAAACCGGTATTCGGGGTTCACTCTCCGGGGAGCTGTTTTTT
TRBJ2-1 few TRBV29-1 - CSVSGGSDEQFF TGCAGCGTCAGTGGAGGGAGCGATGAGCAGTTCTTC
TRBJ2-1 - TRBV21-1 - CASSKERGTSGKNEQFF TGTGCCAGCAGCAAAGAGAGGGGGACTAGCGGGAAAAATGAGCAGTTCTTC
TRBJ1-5 few TRBV6-6 TRBD1 CASSSGQGDQPQHF TGTGCCAGCAGTTCGGGACAGGGAGATCAGCCCCAGCATTTT
TRBJ1-5 few TRBV30 TRBD1 CAWSGTGEASNYQPQHF TGTGCCTGGAGCGGGACAGGGGAGGCAAGTAACTATCAGCCCCAGCATTTT
TRBJ2-7 few TRBV5-1 - CASRLTESSYEQYF TGCGCCAGCAGACTGACCGAGAGCTCCTACGAGCAGTACTTC
TRBJ2-6 - TRBV18 - CASSPLGSGANVLTF TGTGCCAGCTCACCTTTGGGCTCTGGGGCCAACGTCCTGACTTTC
TRBJ1-2 few TRBV27 - CASKGGASGYTF TGTGCCAGCAAGGGGGGCGCAAGCGGCTACACCTTC
TRBJ2-4 - TRBV11-2 - CASSLVPGAIQYF TGTGCCAGCAGCTTAGTCCCGGGGGCCATTCAGTACTTC
TRBJ1-2 few TRBV18 - CASSPAPEGGYGYTF TGTGCCAGCTCACCAGCCCCGGAGGGTGGCTATGGCTACACCTTC
TRBJ1-5 - TRBV7-8 - CASSFGAKLVGQPQHF TGTGCCAGCAGCTTCGGGGCTAAGTTGGTAGGTCAGCCCCAGCATTTT
TRBJ2-2 - TRBV5-1 TRBD2 CASSVLLAGDTGELFF TGCGCCAGCAGCGTCCTACTAGCGGGAGACACCGGGGAGCTGTTTTTT
TRBJ1-4 - TRBV28 - CASSYRINEKLFF TGTGCCAGCAGTTATCGCATTAATGAAAAACTGTTTTTT
TRBJ1-5 few TRBV28 - CASGRAVLSQHF TGTGCCAGCGGTCGGGCAGTCTTATCCCAGCATTTT
TRBJ2-3 once TRBV4-3 - CASSQETGRTDTQYF TGCGCCAGCAGCCAAGAAACAGGGAGGACAGATACGCAGTATTTT
TRBJ1-1 few TRBV7-9 - CASSLQGENTEAFF TGTGCCAGCAGCTTACAGGGAGAGAACACTGAAGCTTTCTTT
TRBJ2-7 few TRBV7-6 TRBD1 CASVAGGRENEQYF TGTGCCAGTGTCGCAGGGGGAAGGGAAAACGAGCAGTACTTC
TRBJ2-1 - TRBV5-1 - CASSSEAGRPYNEQFF TGCGCCAGCAGCTCCGAAGCGGGCCGCCCCTACAATGAGCAGTTCTTC
TRBJ1-3 - TRBV2 - CASTLEGAGNTIYF TGTGCCAGCACCCTTGAGGGAGCTGGAAACACCATATATTTT
TRBJ2-2 - TRBV30 - CAWSLRGAGELFF TGTGCCTGGAGTTTGAGGGGCGCCGGGGAGCTGTTTTTT
TRBJ2-2 - TRBV15 TRBD2 CATKREAAGELFF TGTGCCACCAAGCGGGAGGCTGCCGGGGAGCTGTTTTTT
TRBJ2-1 few TRBV14 TRBD1 CASSRRTGTGRTYNEQFF TGTGCCAGCAGCCGGAGGACCGGGACAGGGAGAACCTACAATGAGCAGTTCTTC
TRBJ2-1 - TRBV30 TRBD2 CAWRASGTYNEQFF TGTGCCTGGAGGGCTAGCGGGACGTACAATGAGCAATTCTTC
TRBJ2-7 few TRBV2 - CASTGGFYEQYF TGTGCCAGCACCGGTGGCTTCTACGAGCAGTACTTC